This is a list of T cell receptor beta chains from one sample in a study of cytomegalovirus exposure and HLA in healthy donors. The method was immunoSEQ multiplex PCR; TCRdb's version includes in-frame clones alone and lacks a portion of them. The sample records approximately 180,000 clones, approximately 70% being singletons. Material for sequencing was PBMCs. The receptors originated from a woman aged 25-40 years in good health and CMV-seronegative. Both conserved end residues are part of each CDR3. A D gene is named only where the DNA matches it firmly. Some rows have no size entry. The others give once, few or many, or a class for an expanded clone.

j_gene,abundance,d_gene,v_gene,CDR3nt,CDR3aa
TRBJ1-1,.,TRBD1,TRBV9,TGTGCCAGCAGCTCCCGGGGGGGGACAGGGCTATCACAAAGCGCTGAAGCTTTCTTT,CASSSRGGTGLSQSAEAFF
TRBJ1-1,.,.,TRBV4-1,TGCGCCAGCAGCCAAGTGGGCCGGGGAAAGAACACTGAAGCTTTCTTT,CASSQVGRGKNTEAFF
TRBJ2-7,few,TRBD1,TRBV27,TGTGCCAGCAGGATGAGACAGGGACCCGGCGAGCAGTACTTC,CASRMRQGPGEQYF
TRBJ1-5,.,.,TRBV18,TGTGCCAGCTCCCCAGACGGGGGGCGGAATCAGCCCCAGCATTTT,CASSPDGGRNQPQHF
TRBJ2-3,.,.,TRBV5-1,TGCGCCAGCAGCTTTTTCGCGGATGGAGCAGATACGCAGTATTTT,CASSFFADGADTQYF
TRBJ2-7,.,TRBD1,TRBV5-4,TGTGCCAGCAGCCCACCGGGACAGAGGTCCTACGAGCAGTACTTC,CASSPPGQRSYEQYF
TRBJ2-3,.,TRBD2,TRBV2,TGTGCCAGCAGTGAAGCGCTTCGACTAGCGGAGAAACGGAACACAGATACGCAGTATTTT,CASSEALRLAEKRNTDTQYF
TRBJ1-2,.,.,TRBV7-9,TGTGCCAGCAGCTTACCAGCGGACAGATTCTATGGCTACACCTTC,CASSLPADRFYGYTF
TRBJ1-5,once,.,TRBV4-2,TGTGCCAGCAGCCAAGGGTCAATCTATCGCAATCAGCCCCAGCATTTT,CASSQGSIYRNQPQHF
TRBJ2-7,.,.,TRBV9,TGTGCCAGCAGCCCCACGGGACATGGCTACGAGCAGTACTTC,CASSPTGHGYEQYF
TRBJ2-7,.,.,TRBV6-6,TGTGCCAGCAGTACCAGCAGGCTAACAAACTACGAGCAGTACTTC,CASSTSRLTNYEQYF
TRBJ2-2,.,TRBD2,TRBV6-5,TGTGCCAGCAAGAGGGAGGGCACCGGGGAGCTGTTTTTT,CASKREGTGELFF
TRBJ2-7,.,.,TRBV4-3,TGCGCCAGCAGCCAAGATCTGACAGCGTACGAGCAGTACTTC,CASSQDLTAYEQYF
TRBJ2-5,.,TRBD2,TRBV27,TGTGCCAGCCGTGTTCTCGGGGGGGCGGAGACCCAGTACTTC,CASRVLGGAETQYF
TRBJ2-5,.,TRBD1,TRBV7-8,TGTGCCAGCAGCTTAGTTTTAGTTTTAGGGACAGAAGAGACCCAGTACTTC,CASSLVLVLGTEETQYF